These 21 T cell receptor beta chains originate from one sample sequenced in a study of control samples from healthy donors and cancer patients (dated by TCRdb to the early 2020s). The library was generated by the immunoSEQ multiplex PCR assay. This is the immuneACCESS table as TCRdb keeps it, with only in-frame sequences that have V and J called. A part of the clones is gone; compared with another copy, unresolved V genes explain less than half, and the rest is unexplained. For this sample the table gives 100,000 to 150,000 clones, of which 85% to 95% were detected only once. Jointly, the top ten make up approximately 9% of the sample. The sequencing sample was made of blood. The receptors here all came from a man aged 18 to 29 in good health.

This sequence joins TRBV4-1 and TRBJ1-2, with D hard to call. With 1 base removed from V and 4 bases from J, the gap between germline ends came to 13 bases. Germline CDR1 MGHRA, CDR2 YSYEKL. The CDR3 length is 15 residues. The CDR3 spells CASSQGGSRGYGYTF. Here the CDR3 DNA reads TGCGCCAGCAGCCAAGGTGGCAGCCGGGGCTATGGCTACACCTTC.

The chain carries TRBV27 and TRBJ1-1; the match to TRBD1 covers 11 bases. Germline loops: CDR1 MNHEY, CDR2 SMNVEV (reference sequence). The CDR3 runs 16 residues. The V gene end was trimmed by 4 bases and the J gene end by 1 base; junction bases not matched to a gene: 5. The CDR3, as DNA: TGTGCCAGCAGTTCGGACAGGGGGCGCGGGAACACTGAAGCTTTCTTT. It translates to CASSSDRGRGNTEAFF.

The chain uses TRBV12-5 and TRBJ2-2; no clear D. The germline gives CDR1 LGHNT, CDR2 FRNRAP. This CDR3 has 15 residues. Trimming cost V 5 bases and J 5 bases, with 15 bases left between them. The CDR3, as DNA: TGTGCTAGTGGTGGTGGGATTTTGGGAACCGGGGAGCTGTTTTTT. As protein: CASGGGILGTGELFF.

The chain carries TRBV7-3 and TRBJ1-1; D is unclear. V was shortened by 1 base and J by 2 bases, with 8 bases between the two germline ends. Germline CDR1 SGHTA, CDR2 FQGTGA. This CDR3 contains 14 residues. DNA of the CDR3: TGTGCCAGCAGCTTAAGCCGGATCAACACTGAAGCTTTCTTT. Translation gives CASSLSRINTEAFF. The full variable domain, rest sourced from reference TRBV7-3 and TRBJ1-1, is GAGVSQTPSNKVTEKGKYVELRCDPISGHTALYWYRQSLGQGPEFLIYFQGTGAADDSGLPNDRFFAVRPEGSVSTLKIQRTERGDSAVYLCASSLSRINTEAFFGQGTRLTVV.

V usage is TRBV3-1 (or the pseudogene TRBV3-2) and J usage is TRBJ2-7; no reliable D call. The length of the CDR3 is 14 residues. Germline V lookup: CDR1 LGHDT, CDR2 YNNKEL (reference sequence). V was trimmed by 4 bases and J by 4 bases, leaving 14 bases between them. CDR3: CASSPTLTAYEQYF. The CDR3 coding sequence is TGTGCCAGCAGCCCCACCCTCACCGCTTACGAGCAGTACTTC.

As concerns this clone: At one of its ends the junction is not consistent with the germline gene, which may arise from a read error. The chain uses TRBV3-1 (or the pseudogene TRBV3-2) and TRBJ2-3; the D is unclear. The germline V gene has CDR1 LGHDT and CDR2 YNNKEL (reference sequence). The CDR3 contains 13 residues. CDR3 in DNA: TGTGCCAGCACCCAAGGGAGCACAGATACGCAGTATTTT. Translating it yields CASTQGSTDTQYF.

The V call is TRBV5-4, the J call TRBJ2-2; D perhaps matches TRBD2 (6 bases). Trimming took 3 bases from V and 6 from J, leaving 15 bases between them. Per the germline V gene, CDR1 is SGHNT and CDR2 is YYREEE (reference sequence). This CDR3 has 15 residues. In DNA form, the CDR3 reads TGTGCCAGCAGCTCGCCGGGAGAGCGGTCCGGGGAGCTGTTTTTT. Translation gives CASSSPGERSGELFF.

The CDR3 bases are TGCGCCAGCAGCTTGTCAGGGACCGATACGCAGTATTTT. Translation: CASSLSGTDTQYF. The V call is TRBV5-1, the J call TRBJ2-3; D tentatively fits TRBD1 or TRBD2 (5 bases each). Germline CDR1 SGHRS, CDR2 YFSETQ. The CDR3 is made up of 13 amino acids. Trimming left V 1 base short and J 6 bases short, with 9 bases between.

The chain employs TRBV3-1 (or the pseudogene TRBV3-2) and TRBJ1-6; D is ambiguous. The germline CDR1 and CDR2 sequences are LGHDT and YNNKEL (reference sequence). This CDR3 has 16 amino acids. V lost 0 bases and J 5 bases, leaving 11 bases between the germline ends. In DNA form, the CDR3 reads TGTGCCAGCAGCCAAGACGGGGTCCCGAATAATTCACCCCTCCACTTT. Translation: CASSQDGVPNNSPLHF.

The chain links TRBV9 to TRBJ1-1; D gene uncertain. The CDR3 contains 13 residues. Trimming cost V 3 bases and J 8 bases, with 14 bases left between them. From germline, CDR1 is SGDLS and CDR2 YYNGEE. The CDR3 nucleotides are TGTGCCAGCAGCGGGGTGGGGTTCGGGGAAGCTTTCTTT. This sequence encodes CASSGVGFGEAFF.

J is TRBJ1-2 and V is TRBV4-1; D call uncertain. The V end lost 1 base, the J end lost 8 bases, and 17 bases lay between the germline ends. Per germline, CDR1 MGHRA and CDR2 YSYEKL. The CDR3 loop spans 15 amino acids. This CDR3 is CASSQGRATSWGYTF. In DNA form, the CDR3 reads TGCGCCAGCAGCCAAGGGAGGGCCACGTCCTGGGGCTACACCTTC.

The rearrangement uses TRBV5-5 and TRBJ1-2; a possible D gene is TRBD1 (5 bases). The CDR3 runs 12 residues. From germline, CDR1 is SGHKS and CDR2 YYEKEE (reference sequence). V was trimmed by 5 bases and J by 4 bases, leaving 9 bases between them. The CDR3 is CASSSRVYGYTF. Here the CDR3 DNA reads TGTGCCAGCAGTAGCAGGGTCTATGGCTACACCTTC.

The genes are TRBV13 and TRBJ1-6; D is uncertain. Germline assignment: CDR1 PRHDT and CDR2 FYEKMQ (reference sequence). The CDR3 has 14 amino acids. Trimming took off 1 base at V and 7 bases at J, with 8 bases between the two ends. CDR3 sequence (DNA): TGTGCCAGCAGCTTAGCACAAGGAAATTCACCCCTCCACTTT. It yields the protein CASSLAQGNSPLHF.

The chain joins TRBV30 to TRBJ1-4, with D uncertain. The germline CDR1 and CDR2 sequences are GTSNPN and SVGIG (reference sequence). This CDR3 is 13 amino acids long. Trimming pared 3 bases from V and 5 bases from J, leaving 10 bases between. CDR3 in amino acids: CAWSRDKNEKLFF. CDR3 in DNA: TGTGCCTGGAGCCGGGATAAAAATGAAAAACTGTTTTTT.

The gene calls are TRBV30 and TRBJ2-3; unclear D gene. V gave up 0 bases and J gave up 6 bases, with 13 bases separating them. Looked up from germline, CDR1 is GTSNPN and CDR2 is SVGIG (reference sequence). The CDR3 totals 14 residues. CDR3 DNA: TGTGCCTGGAGTGTTTATGGGCACAGCGATACGCAGTATTTT. Translating it yields CAWSVYGHSDTQYF.

CDR3 amino acids: CASSEGQGGIYEQYF. The DNA of the CDR3 is TGTGCCAGCAGTGAAGGACAGGGGGGTATCTACGAGCAGTACTTC. The J gene is TRBJ2-7, the V gene TRBV6-1; TRBD1 aligns across 9 bases. Germline V gives CDR1 MNHNS, CDR2 SASEGT. V shed 1 base and J 3 bases; nucleotides not matched to a gene: 4. The length of the CDR3 is 15 residues.

The V and J genes are TRBV5-1 and TRBJ2-5; possible D gene TRBD1, 5 bases. Germline V gene sequence: CDR1 SGHRS, CDR2 YFSETQ. Between the trimmed V and J ends, which lost 2 bases and 4 bases, there was a span of 9 bases. This CDR3 is 13 amino acids long. CDR3 residues: CASSFRVRETQYF. CDR3 sequence (DNA): TGCGCCAGCAGCTTCAGGGTTCGAGAGACCCAGTACTTC.

The chain uses TRBV4-1 and TRBJ2-7, with 8 bases aligning to TRBD2. J was trimmed by 2 bases and V by 5 bases; bases with no gene match: 8. The CDR3 covers 15 residues. The germline V gene has CDR1 MGHRA and CDR2 YSYEKL. CDR3 residues: CASSVLAGQTYEQYF. The CDR3 DNA reads as TGCGCCAGCAGCGTTTTAGCGGGGCAAACCTACGAGCAGTACTTC.

This clone was recorded once. This chain links TRBV6-5 with TRBJ1-1, with D unresolved. Between the trimmed V and J ends, which lost 0 bases and 5 bases, there was a span of 13 bases. The CDR3 sequence is 15 residues long. Germline CDR1 and CDR2: MNHEY and SVGAGI. DNA of the CDR3: TGTGCCAGCAGTTACTCTGCAGCGGCGATAACTGAAGCTTTCTTT. Its translation: CASSYSAAAITEAFF.

The rearrangement joins TRBV4-1 to TRBJ1-1; D remains unclear. The CDR3 length is 14 residues. With 1 base removed from V and 0 bases from J, the gap between germline ends came to 6 bases. CDR1 and CDR2 (germline): MGHRA, YSYEKL. The CDR3 protein is CASSQGVLNTEAFF. CDR3 bases: TGCGCCAGCAGCCAAGGCGTGTTGAACACTGAAGCTTTCTTT.

This clone was detected only once. The chain uses TRBV12-3 or TRBV12-4 and TRBJ1-4; TRBD1 is a possible D gene (5 bases). This CDR3 region has 13 residues. V lost 2 bases to trimming and J lost 10 bases, with 11 bases between them. The chain's CDR3 is CASSLSGDGKLFF. CDR3 coding DNA: TGTGCCAGCAGTTTATCGGGGGATGGAAAACTGTTTTTT.